The 8 T cell receptor beta chains reported below all come from one sample, sequenced in a study of regulatory dendritic cells for organ transplantation. Using immunoSEQ multiplex PCR, the repertoire was profiled, and TCRdb retains in-frame clones only, with some absent. The data show some 29,000 clones, roughly 80% seen once. Specimen: naive CD4+ T cells from blood. Subset given: CD45RA+ naive T cells. Receptors originate from a human donor in good health.

The genes are TRBV7-8 and TRBJ1-2, with D uncertain. This CDR3 contains 15 residues. Looked up from germline, CDR1 is SGHVS and CDR2 is FQNEAQ. The germline V and J ends were trimmed by 1 base and 5 bases, with 14 bases remaining between them. The CDR3 nucleotides read TGTGCCAGCAGCTTAGTGGGCGTTGATCTGTATGGCTACACCTTC. Translation: CASSLVGVDLYGYTF.

V is TRBV6-5 and J is TRBJ2-7; TRBD1 agrees at 9 bases. Germline V gene data show CDR1 as MNHEY and CDR2 as SVGAGI. The CDR3 is 15 residues long. The junction had 8 bases not matched to a gene; V was cut back by 6 bases and J by 2 bases. The chain's CDR3 is CASSSGQGIPYEQYF. The CDR3, as DNA: TGTGCCAGCAGCAGCGGACAGGGGATTCCCTACGAGCAGTACTTC.

The chain recombines TRBV28 with TRBJ2-1, with 10 positions matching TRBD2. V lost 6 bases, J lost 4 bases, and 9 bases stayed unmatched. Germline-derived CDR1 and CDR2 are MDHEN and SYDVKM. CDR3 size: 16 residues. Written as DNA, the CDR3 is TGTGCCAGCAGGCCCTCTTATAGCGGGGGGTACAATGAGCAGTTCTTC. Amino acid sequence: CASRPSYSGGYNEQFF.

This clone was counted only a few times. The rearrangement joins TRBV19 to TRBJ1-1; weak D call: TRBD1 (6 bases). The V end was cut by 3 bases, the J end by 8 bases, with 7 bases between. Germline V gives CDR1 LNHDA, CDR2 SQIVND (reference sequence). The CDR3 has 11 residues. This CDR3 reads CASSIQGEAFF. The CDR3 DNA reads as TGTGCCAGTAGTATTCAGGGGGAAGCTTTCTTT. The variable domain in full, with the rest retrieved from reference TRBV19 and TRBJ1-1, is DGGITQSPKYLFRKEGQNVTLSCEQNLNHDAMYWYRQDPGQGLRLIYYSQIVNDFQKGDIAEGYSVSREKKESFPLTVTSAQKNPTAFYLCASSIQGEAFFGQGTRLTVV.

The V call is TRBV5-4, the J call TRBJ2-2, with 12 bases identical to TRBD1. CDR1 is SGHNT and CDR2 is YYREEE in the germline V gene (reference sequence). V shed 6 bases and J 7 bases; nucleotides not matched to a gene: 4. The CDR3 is made up of 14 amino acids. The CDR3 region is CASNRDRGHGELFF. Written as DNA, the CDR3 is TGTGCCAGCAACCGGGACAGGGGGCACGGGGAGCTGTTTTTT.

The rearrangement links TRBV27 to TRBJ2-1, with TRBD2 matching 14 bases. The CDR3 is 15 amino acids. Trimming at V came to 5 bases and at J to 6 bases, leaving 3 bases not matched to a gene. Germline values: CDR1 MNHEY, CDR2 SMNVEV (reference sequence). CDR3 coding DNA: TGTGCCAGCAGTCCGACTAGCGGGGGGGCCAATGAGCAGTTCTTC. Protein sequence: CASSPTSGGANEQFF.

The chain is built from TRBV5-4 and TRBJ2-7; tentative D call: TRBD1 (5 bases). The CDR3 runs to 14 residues. Germline assignment: CDR1 SGHNT and CDR2 YYREEE (reference sequence). Trimming cost V 0 bases and J 3 bases, with 10 bases left between them. The CDR3 DNA sequence: TGTGCCAGCAGCTTGGGCAGGGTCGACTACGAGCAGTACTTC. Protein product: CASSLGRVDYEQYF.

This clone was recorded once. The chain has TRBV12-5 and TRBJ1-6, with D possibly matching TRBD1 (5 bases). CDR1 LGHNT and CDR2 FRNRAP come from the germline V gene. CDR3 length equals 17 residues. Trimming removed 6 bases at V and 7 bases at J, with 22 bases between. The DNA for the CDR3 is TGTGCTAGTGGGGCAACGCCCCGGATAGGGGAAAATTCACCCCTCCACTTT. The encoded protein is CASGATPRIGENSPLHF.